A selection of T cell receptor beta chains follows, all from one sample in a study of T cell changes during pregnancy in multiple sclerosis. Data came from immunoSEQ multiplex PCR; TCRdb stores just in-frame clones and leaves some out. The data contain roughly 29,000 clones, around nine tenths of them seen just once; the ten biggest clones take up roughly 5.8%. The sample consisted of CD8+ T cells from peripheral blood mononuclear cells, taken before pregnancy. Receptor source: a female donor with multiple sclerosis, enrolled in a pregnancy study. Both conserved end residues are part of each CDR3. The order of the fields is V gene, D gene, J gene, clone size, CDR3 DNA, CDR3 protein. The D gene is left open where the match is weak. Some rows mark clone size as missing; the rest say once, few, many or name a class of expanded clone.

V gene: TRBV30; D gene: TRBD2; J gene: TRBJ2-1; clone size: once; CDR3 DNA: TGTGCCTGGAGTGTACTACTAGCGGGAACGCTAACCCACAATGAGCAGTTCTTC; CDR3 protein: CAWSVLLAGTLTHNEQFF
V gene: TRBV5-4; D gene: .; J gene: TRBJ2-1; clone size: .; CDR3 DNA: TGTGCCAGCAGCTTGGTGCAGCAGGGTGAGCAGTTCTTC; CDR3 protein: CASSLVQQGEQFF
V gene: TRBV30; D gene: .; J gene: TRBJ2-2; clone size: .; CDR3 DNA: TGTGCCTGGCAGCAGGGGTACGACACCGGGGAGCTGTTTTTT; CDR3 protein: CAWQQGYDTGELFF
V gene: TRBV7-3; D gene: .; J gene: TRBJ2-7; clone size: once; CDR3 DNA: TGTGCCAGCAGCCCACTAGCCGGGAAGGACTCCTACGAGCAGTACTTC; CDR3 protein: CASSPLAGKDSYEQYF
V gene: TRBV4-3; D gene: TRBD1; J gene: TRBJ1-1; clone size: .; CDR3 DNA: TGCGCCAGCAGCCACCGGGGACAGGGCAGCGAAGCTTTCTTT; CDR3 protein: CASSHRGQGSEAFF
V gene: TRBV2; D gene: .; J gene: TRBJ2-1; clone size: .; CDR3 DNA: TGTGCCAGCCCCAAAGGGAGGCCGCTCCGTGAGCAGTTCTTC; CDR3 protein: CASPKGRPLREQFF
V gene: TRBV11-2; D gene: TRBD2; J gene: TRBJ2-7; clone size: once; CDR3 DNA: TGTGCCAGCAGCTTACTAGCGGGGGGGAACGAGCAGTACTTC; CDR3 protein: CASSLLAGGNEQYF
V gene: TRBV27; D gene: .; J gene: TRBJ1-2; clone size: .; CDR3 DNA: TGTGCCAGCAGCATCACAGGGCTGGGGGTTTTCTACGAAGGCTACACCTTC; CDR3 protein: CASSITGLGVFYEGYTF
V gene: TRBV15; D gene: .; J gene: TRBJ2-1; clone size: once; CDR3 DNA: TGTGCCACCAGCAGAGAGCTGGGCGGGGCTAATGAGCAGTTCTTC; CDR3 protein: CATSRELGGANEQFF
V gene: TRBV19; D gene: TRBD1; J gene: TRBJ1-5; clone size: .; CDR3 DNA: TGTGCCAGTAGTCCATATCCCGGGACAGGGATAAACCAGCCCCAGCATTTT; CDR3 protein: CASSPYPGTGINQPQHF
V gene: TRBV7-6; D gene: .; J gene: TRBJ2-2; clone size: .; CDR3 DNA: TGTGCCAGCAGGCGATACAGGGCGTCGAACACCGGGGAGCTGTTTTTT; CDR3 protein: CASRRYRASNTGELFF
V gene: TRBV2; D gene: TRBD1; J gene: TRBJ2-1; clone size: .; CDR3 DNA: TGTGCCAGCAGGGCAGGGGGAAGCTCCTACAATGAGCAGTTCTTC; CDR3 protein: CASRAGGSSYNEQFF
V gene: TRBV7-8; D gene: TRBD1; J gene: TRBJ1-1; clone size: .; CDR3 DNA: TGTGCCAGCAGCTCCCCGGGACAGGGGAACACTGAAGCTTTCTTT; CDR3 protein: CASSSPGQGNTEAFF
V gene: TRBV7-8; D gene: TRBD2; J gene: TRBJ2-7; clone size: .; CDR3 DNA: TGTGCCAGCAATCTAGCCCCCGGGGGGACCTACGAGCAGTACTTC; CDR3 protein: CASNLAPGGTYEQYF
V gene: TRBV4-1; D gene: .; J gene: TRBJ1-1; clone size: .; CDR3 DNA: TGCGCCAGCAGCCAAGACCCTCCCGTCGGGTCCTGGGGCGCTGAAGCTTTCTTT; CDR3 protein: CASSQDPPVGSWGAEAFF
V gene: TRBV6-6; D gene: .; J gene: TRBJ2-1; clone size: few; CDR3 DNA: TGTGCCAGCAGTTCCCTGAAGGGGCCCTACAATGAGCAGTTCTTC; CDR3 protein: CASSSLKGPYNEQFF
V gene: TRBV4-3; D gene: TRBD1; J gene: TRBJ2-2; clone size: .; CDR3 DNA: TGCGCCAGCAGCCAAGACACAGGGGTGAACGGGGAGCTGTTTTTT; CDR3 protein: CASSQDTGVNGELFF
V gene: TRBV21-1; D gene: .; J gene: TRBJ2-7; clone size: medium-sized; CDR3 DNA: TGTGCCAGCAGCAAAAAGTTGGGGCCCCCGGGTGGCTTC; CDR3 protein: CASSKKLGPPGGF
V gene: TRBV29-1; D gene: .; J gene: TRBJ1-1; clone size: .; CDR3 DNA: TGCAGCGTTAGGGGCGATCGAGCCCGAGGGAACACTGAAGCTTTCTTT; CDR3 protein: CSVRGDRARGNTEAFF
V gene: TRBV7-7; D gene: .; J gene: TRBJ2-3; clone size: .; CDR3 DNA: TGTGCCAGCAGCCTAAATCTGAGAGATACGCAGTATTTT; CDR3 protein: CASSLNLRDTQYF
V gene: TRBV7-9; D gene: TRBD1; J gene: TRBJ2-7; clone size: .; CDR3 DNA: TGTGCCAGCAGCTTCACAGGGGACCCCCTCAGCTTC; CDR3 protein: CASSFTGDPLSF
V gene: TRBV13; D gene: .; J gene: TRBJ2-7; clone size: .; CDR3 DNA: TGTGCCAGCAGCCCGGGGACACTTTACGAGCAGTACTTC; CDR3 protein: CASSPGTLYEQYF
V gene: TRBV30; D gene: TRBD2; J gene: TRBJ2-3; clone size: .; CDR3 DNA: TGTGCCTGTCTCTCCACCGGGACTAGCGCCCCTAGCACAGATACGCAGTATTTT; CDR3 protein: CACLSTGTSAPSTDTQYF
V gene: TRBV2; D gene: TRBD1; J gene: TRBJ1-4; clone size: .; CDR3 DNA: TGTGCCAGCAGTGAACTCTATAGGACAGGAGAGACCGAAAAACTGTTTTTT; CDR3 protein: CASSELYRTGETEKLFF
V gene: TRBV10-3; D gene: TRBD2; J gene: TRBJ2-2; clone size: .; CDR3 DNA: TGTGCCATCAGCTCCGGGGAGGGTGGCACCGGGGAGCTGTTTTTT; CDR3 protein: CAISSGEGGTGELFF
V gene: TRBV11-2; D gene: .; J gene: TRBJ2-3; clone size: .; CDR3 DNA: TGTGCCAGCAGCCTCAGGGGTGGACAAACAGATACGCAGTATTTT; CDR3 protein: CASSLRGGQTDTQYF
V gene: TRBV7-7; D gene: .; J gene: TRBJ2-2; clone size: .; CDR3 DNA: TGTGCCAGCAGCTTATCCGGGGTAGCGAACACCGGGGAGCTGTTTTTT; CDR3 protein: CASSLSGVANTGELFF
V gene: TRBV7-9; D gene: TRBD1; J gene: TRBJ2-3; clone size: .; CDR3 DNA: TGTGCCAGCAGCTGGGACAGAGATACGCAGTATTTT; CDR3 protein: CASSWDRDTQYF
V gene: TRBV7-9; D gene: .; J gene: TRBJ1-1; clone size: once; CDR3 DNA: TGTGCCAGCAGCTTAAACCGCCAGGGGTCGTCGGGGACTGAAGCTTTCTTT; CDR3 protein: CASSLNRQGSSGTEAFF
V gene: TRBV27; D gene: .; J gene: TRBJ2-3; clone size: .; CDR3 DNA: TGTGCCAGCAGTTCGGAGGTAGGGCCCACAGATACGCAGTATTTT; CDR3 protein: CASSSEVGPTDTQYF
V gene: TRBV7-9; D gene: TRBD1; J gene: TRBJ2-5; clone size: .; CDR3 DNA: TGTGCCAGCAGCTTACAGGACAGGGGGCTTCTTGAGACCCAGTACTTC; CDR3 protein: CASSLQDRGLLETQYF
V gene: TRBV28; D gene: TRBD1; J gene: TRBJ2-7; clone size: .; CDR3 DNA: TGTGCCAGCAGTTGGGACAGGGGGCTCTACGAGCAGTACTTC; CDR3 protein: CASSWDRGLYEQYF
V gene: TRBV12-2; D gene: .; J gene: TRBJ1-1; clone size: once; CDR3 DNA: TGTGCAAGTCGCCCACGACAGGGCCTGGGGACTGAAGCTTTCTTT; CDR3 protein: CASRPRQGLGTEAFF
V gene: TRBV6-5; D gene: .; J gene: TRBJ2-1; clone size: .; CDR3 DNA: TGTGCCAGCAGTTACGGCGGGTCCAATGAGCAGTTCTTC; CDR3 protein: CASSYGGSNEQFF
V gene: TRBV5-5; D gene: .; J gene: TRBJ2-1; clone size: .; CDR3 DNA: TGTGCCAGCAGCTTGGGAGTTAGCAATGAGCAGTTCTTC; CDR3 protein: CASSLGVSNEQFF
V gene: TRBV27; D gene: TRBD1; J gene: TRBJ2-7; clone size: .; CDR3 DNA: TGTGCCAGCAGTTTATCACCGACAGGGGTCCTATACGAGCAGTACTTC; CDR3 protein: CASSLSPTGVLYEQYF
V gene: TRBV19; D gene: .; J gene: TRBJ2-3; clone size: .; CDR3 DNA: TGTGCCAGTAGTACCTTTATAGCGGCTAGCACAGATACGCAGTATTTT; CDR3 protein: CASSTFIAASTDTQYF
V gene: TRBV28; D gene: TRBD2; J gene: TRBJ2-7; clone size: .; CDR3 DNA: TGTGCCAGCACCCCAGGCGGGAGTTCCTACGAGCAGTACTTC; CDR3 protein: CASTPGGSSYEQYF
V gene: TRBV5-1; D gene: .; J gene: TRBJ2-1; clone size: .; CDR3 DNA: TGCGCCAGCAGCTTACTACCTGGCAGGGGGGTTCACAATGAGCAGTTCTTC; CDR3 protein: CASSLLPGRGVHNEQFF
V gene: TRBV27; D gene: TRBD1; J gene: TRBJ2-7; clone size: .; CDR3 DNA: TGTGCCAGCAGTCCGGGACAGGGCCCCTACGAGCAGTACTTC; CDR3 protein: CASSPGQGPYEQYF
V gene: TRBV4-1; D gene: .; J gene: TRBJ1-4; clone size: once; CDR3 DNA: TGCGCCAGCAGCCCCTCTGTGGAGGTGAATGAAAAACTGTTTTTT; CDR3 protein: CASSPSVEVNEKLFF
V gene: TRBV2; D gene: TRBD1; J gene: TRBJ2-1; clone size: .; CDR3 DNA: TGTGCCAGCAGTGAAGAGACAGGGGGCGCCTACAATGAGCAGTTCTTC; CDR3 protein: CASSEETGGAYNEQFF
V gene: TRBV9; D gene: .; J gene: TRBJ1-2; clone size: .; CDR3 DNA: TGTGCCAGCAGCGACAGGGCGGCTGGCTACACCTTC; CDR3 protein: CASSDRAAGYTF
V gene: TRBV4-1; D gene: .; J gene: TRBJ2-5; clone size: .; CDR3 DNA: TGCGCCAGCAGCCAAGGTCAGGGGTTAAAGACCCAGTACTTC; CDR3 protein: CASSQGQGLKTQYF
V gene: TRBV7-8; D gene: .; J gene: TRBJ2-4; clone size: .; CDR3 DNA: TGTGCCAGCAGCTTAGATGGGGGACTAGCCAAAAACATTCAGTACTTC; CDR3 protein: CASSLDGGLAKNIQYF
V gene: TRBV5-1; D gene: .; J gene: TRBJ2-1; clone size: .; CDR3 DNA: TGCGCCAGCAGTGGTGCGAACAATGAGCAGTTCTTC; CDR3 protein: CASSGANNEQFF
V gene: TRBV27; D gene: .; J gene: TRBJ1-5; clone size: .; CDR3 DNA: TGTGCCAGCAGCGACAGCAATAGCAATCAGCCCCAGCATTTT; CDR3 protein: CASSDSNSNQPQHF
V gene: TRBV4-1; D gene: .; J gene: TRBJ2-5; clone size: once; CDR3 DNA: TGCGCCAGCAGCCAAGATCCTGGCGGGCAAGAGACCCAGTACTTC; CDR3 protein: CASSQDPGGQETQYF
V gene: TRBV5-4; D gene: .; J gene: TRBJ2-1; clone size: .; CDR3 DNA: TGTGCCAGCAGCTTGGAGAACCCCGAACTCCATGAGCAGTTCTTC; CDR3 protein: CASSLENPELHEQFF
V gene: TRBV15; D gene: .; J gene: TRBJ1-2; clone size: .; CDR3 DNA: TGTGCCACGTTAGGGGCAGTCCCGGGGGGGTATGGCTACACCTTC; CDR3 protein: CATLGAVPGGYGYTF